The 17 T cell receptor beta chains below were found in one sample sequenced in a study of blood T cell repertoires in COVID-19. Here immunoSEQ multiplex PCR was the method, and the copy in TCRdb shows in-frame clones only, minus some. This sample has around 82,000 clones; 90% occur once, and the top ten carry 6.9%. Sequencing was performed on peripheral blood. These receptors were taken from a human donor in a cohort sampled during active COVID-19.

The V gene is TRBV18, the J gene TRBJ1-5; D unresolved. V lost 0 bases and J 9 bases, leaving 9 bases between the germline ends. The CDR3 extends over 13 amino acids. Germline CDR1 is KGHSH and CDR2 is LQKENI. This CDR3 is CASSPPSGGPQHF. CDR3 DNA sequence: TGTGCCAGCTCACCACCTAGTGGAGGGCCCCAGCATTTT. Using reference TRBV18 and TRBJ1-5 for the parts outside the CDR3, the full variable domain is NAGVMQNPRHLVRRRGQEARLRCSPMKGHSHVYWYRQLPEEGLKFMVYLQKENIIDESGMPKERFSAEFPKEGPSILRIQQVVRGDSAAYFCASSPPSGGPQHFGDGTRLSIL.

The chain employs TRBV5-1 and TRBJ2-3, with TRBD2 matching 8 bases. The V segment lost 7 bases and the J segment 2 bases; nucleotides outside the gene matches: 6. The CDR3 covers 14 residues. Per germline, CDR1 SGHRS and CDR2 YFSETQ. The CDR3 protein is CASGLAGFTDTQYF. The CDR3 DNA sequence: TGCGCCAGCGGTTTAGCGGGGTTCACAGATACGCAGTATTTT.

The chain employs TRBV12-5 and TRBJ2-1, with 14 bases identical to TRBD2. The junction had 9 bases not matched to a gene; V was cut back by 2 bases and J by 0 bases. From germline, CDR1 is LGHNT and CDR2 FRNRAP. The CDR3 has 20 residues. CDR3 in amino acids: CASGLPRLAGGLSSYNEQFF. The CDR3, as DNA: TGTGCTAGTGGTTTGCCTCGACTAGCGGGGGGGCTGAGCTCCTACAATGAGCAGTTCTTC.

J is TRBJ1-6 and V is TRBV7-8, with D possibly TRBD1 on 6 matching bases. CDR3 length: 18 amino acids. The V gene's germline CDR1 is SGHVS and CDR2 FQNEAQ. Trimming took 5 bases from V and 0 from J, leaving 17 bases between them. The CDR3 coding sequence is TGTGCCAGCAGCCCAAGGGGGGGGCAGGGCTCCTATAATTCACCCCTCCACTTT. It yields the protein CASSPRGGQGSYNSPLHF.

The V gene is TRBV19, the J gene TRBJ2-6, with 8 bases aligning to TRBD1. CDR1 is LNHDA and CDR2 is SQIVND in the germline V gene (reference sequence). CDR3 size: 18 residues. The trim removed 6 bases at V and 0 bases at J, leaving 10 bases unmatched. CDR3 bases: TGTGCCAGTAGCGAGACAGGGGAAGCCCTCTCTGGGGCCAACGTCCTGACTTTC. It is translated as CASSETGEALSGANVLTF. Full variable domain (missing parts from reference TRBV19 and TRBJ2-6): DGGITQSPKYLFRKEGQNVTLSCEQNLNHDAMYWYRQDPGQGLRLIYYSQIVNDFQKGDIAEGYSVSREKKESFPLTVTSAQKNPTAFYLCASSETGEALSGANVLTFGAGSRLTVL.

CDR3 nucleotides: TGCGCCAAGGCGGAGGACAATGAGCAGTTCTTC. It is translated as CAKAEDNEQFF. The V gene is TRBV4-3, the J gene TRBJ2-1; possibly TRBD2 for D (5 bases). The CDR3 spans 11 residues. Germline V gives CDR1 LGHNA, CDR2 YSLEER. Deletions cut 10 bases from V and 5 bases from J, with 9 bases between.

This sequence joins TRBV2 and TRBJ1-5; tentatively, D is TRBD1 (6 bases). The ends were cut back, 6 bases at V and 2 bases at J, with 11 bases in the middle. This CDR3 contains 14 residues. CDR1 and CDR2 from the germline V gene are SNHLY and FYNNEI. CDR3 in amino acids: CASSLQGGNQPQHF. The CDR3 DNA follows: TGTGCCAGCAGCCTACAGGGAGGCAATCAGCCCCAGCATTTT. Based on the CDR3 plus reference TRBV2 and TRBJ1-5, the full variable domain is EPEVTQTPSHQVTQMGQEVILRCVPISNHLYFYWYRQILGQKVEFLVSFYNNEISEKSEIFDDQFSVERPDGSNFTLKIRSTKLEDSAMYFCASSLQGGNQPQHFGDGTRLSIL.

CDR3 region: CASSRSGGAMDTQYF. The CDR3, as DNA: TGTGCCAGCAGCCGGAGCGGGGGGGCGATGGATACGCAGTATTTT. The chain uses TRBV7-9 and TRBJ2-3; TRBD2 aligns across 10 bases. Germline lookup yields CDR1 SEHNR and CDR2 FQNEAQ (reference sequence). This CDR3 comprises 15 residues. The J segment lost 6 bases and the V segment lost 5 bases, leaving 8 bases of the junction unmatched.

This rearrangement joins TRBV5-1 to TRBJ1-6, with D tentatively TRBD1 (6 bases). The CDR3 is 18 amino acids. Germline V gene lookup returns CDR1 SGHRS and CDR2 YFSETQ. V lost 0 bases and J 8 bases, leaving 21 bases between the germline ends. This chain's CDR3 is CASSLVVHRAAGDSPLHF. CDR3 DNA: TGCGCCAGCAGCTTGGTGGTCCACAGGGCTGCGGGGGATTCACCCCTCCACTTT.

This clone was seen only once. The chain recombines TRBV7-2 with TRBJ1-1; D is uncertain. Trimming took off 0 bases at V and 10 bases at J, with 12 bases between the two ends. Germline values: CDR1 SGHTA, CDR2 FQGNSA. CDR3 length: 13 amino acids. The CDR3 is CASSLAGVGGAFF. CDR3 DNA: TGTGCCAGCAGCTTAGCAGGTGTCGGAGGAGCTTTCTTT. Based on the CDR3 plus reference TRBV7-2 and TRBJ1-1, the full variable domain is GAGVSQSPSNKVTEKGKDVELRCDPISGHTALYWYRQSLGQGLEFLIYFQGNSAPDKSGLPSDRFSAERTGGSVSTLTIQRTQQEDSAVYLCASSLAGVGGAFFGQGTRLTVV.

This clone was seen more than once but under ten times. The J gene is TRBJ2-7, the V gene TRBV5-1; 9 bases line up with TRBD1. The trim removed 0 bases at V and 3 bases at J, leaving 1 base unmatched. The CDR3 contains 14 residues. Germline CDR1 is SGHRS and CDR2 is YFSETQ. For the CDR3, the DNA is TGCGCCAGCAGCTTGGGGGGACAGGGCTACGAGCAGTACTTC. Amino acids: CASSLGGQGYEQYF.

The chain's CDR3 is CASSYSIGGNQPQHF. The CDR3 DNA sequence: TGTGCCAGCAGTTACTCGATAGGGGGCAATCAGCCCCAGCATTTT. V and J are TRBV6-2 or TRBV6-3 and TRBJ1-5, with D possibly matching TRBD1 (5 bases). Looked up from germline, CDR1 is MNHEY and CDR2 is SVGEGT. V was cut by 0 bases and J by 2 bases, with 8 bases left in between. The CDR3 spans 15 residues.

CDR3 nucleotides: TGCGCCAGCAGCCAAGGTGGGACACGTTTTGGTGATACGCAGTATTTT. It specifies CASSQGGTRFGDTQYF. The genes are TRBV4-3 and TRBJ2-3; tentative D call: TRBD1 (6 bases). V lost 1 base, J lost 6 bases, and 17 bases lay in between. The CDR3 runs to 16 residues. Germline V gene sequence: CDR1 LGHNA, CDR2 YSLEER.

V usage is TRBV18 and J usage is TRBJ2-5; 7 bases map to TRBD1. The CDR3 extends over 20 amino acids. V was clipped by 6 bases and J by 5 bases; unmatched bases: 27. CDR1 and CDR2 (germline): KGHSH, LQKENI. This CDR3 reads CASSRLAVSSQKGARETQYF. CDR3 sequence (DNA): TGTGCCAGCTCCCGTCTCGCAGTCTCGTCCCAGAAGGGGGCGCGGGAGACCCAGTACTTC. The entire variable domain, with the rest obtained from reference TRBV18 and TRBJ2-5, is as follows: NAGVMQNPRHLVRRRGQEARLRCSPMKGHSHVYWYRQLPEEGLKFMVYLQKENIIDESGMPKERFSAEFPKEGPSILRIQQVVRGDSAAYFCASSRLAVSSQKGARETQYFGPGTRLLVL.

This chain joins TRBV21-1 and TRBJ2-1; the table gives TRBD2 as D, unverified against the DNA. TRBV21-1 is designated a pseudogene. The CDR3 is 16 residues long. CDR3 bases: TGTGCCAGCAGCGATTCAGGGAGGGAGGCCTACAATGAGCAGTTCTTC. Encoded protein: CASSDSGREAYNEQFF.

The chain is built from TRBV27 and TRBJ2-5; a possible D gene is TRBD2 (6 bases). Germline V lookup: CDR1 MNHEY, CDR2 SMNVEV (reference sequence). This CDR3 is built from 12 residues. With 4 bases removed from V and 5 bases from J, the gap between germline ends came to 8 bases. The chain's CDR3 is CASSWAGETQYF. CDR3 sequence (DNA): TGTGCCAGCAGTTGGGCGGGGGAGACCCAGTACTTC.

The CDR3 sequence: CASSIRGLRTGELFF. DNA for the CDR3: TGTGCCAGTAGTATAAGGGGGCTCCGGACCGGGGAGCTGTTTTTT. The J gene is TRBJ2-2, the V gene TRBV19; TRBD1 agrees at 7 bases. The CDR3 is made up of 15 amino acids. The V gene's germline CDR1 is LNHDA and CDR2 SQIVND (reference sequence). The V and J ends lost 2 bases and 5 bases, in that order; junction bases with no gene match: 5.